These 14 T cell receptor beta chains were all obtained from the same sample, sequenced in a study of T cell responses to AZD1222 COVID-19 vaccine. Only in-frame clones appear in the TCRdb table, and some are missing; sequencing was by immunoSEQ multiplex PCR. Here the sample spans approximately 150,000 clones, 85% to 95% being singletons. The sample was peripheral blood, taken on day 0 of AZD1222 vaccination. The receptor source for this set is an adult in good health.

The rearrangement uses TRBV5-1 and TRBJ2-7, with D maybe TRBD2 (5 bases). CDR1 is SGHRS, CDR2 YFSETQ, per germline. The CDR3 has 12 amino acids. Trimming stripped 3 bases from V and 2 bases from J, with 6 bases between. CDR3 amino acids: CASSSEAYEQYF. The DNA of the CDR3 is TGCGCCAGCAGCTCGGAGGCCTACGAGCAGTACTTC.

The CDR3 sequence: CASSPLAGGSTDTQYF. The DNA of the CDR3 is TGCGCCAGCAGCCCCCTGGCGGGAGGGTCCACAGATACGCAGTATTTT. V usage is TRBV5-1 and J usage is TRBJ2-3; 9 nucleotides align to TRBD2. Germline V CDR1 and CDR2: SGHRS, YFSETQ. This CDR3 contains 16 residues. Trimming took 4 bases from V and 2 from J; bases not matched to a gene: 8.

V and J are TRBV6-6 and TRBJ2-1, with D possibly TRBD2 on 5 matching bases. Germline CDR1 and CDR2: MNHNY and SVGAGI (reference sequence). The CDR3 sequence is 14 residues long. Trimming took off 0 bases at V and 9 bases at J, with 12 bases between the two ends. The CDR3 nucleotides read TGTGCCAGCAGTTACTCGGGTACTAGAGGTGAGCAGTTCTTC. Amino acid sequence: CASSYSGTRGEQFF.

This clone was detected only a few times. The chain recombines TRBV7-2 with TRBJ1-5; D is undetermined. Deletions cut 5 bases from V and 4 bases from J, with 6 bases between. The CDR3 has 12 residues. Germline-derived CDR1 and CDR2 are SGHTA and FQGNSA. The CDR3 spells CASSPQNQPQHF. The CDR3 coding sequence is TGTGCCAGCAGCCCCCAAAATCAGCCCCAGCATTTT. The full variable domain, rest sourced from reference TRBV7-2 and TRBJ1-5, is GAGVSQSPSNKVTEKGKDVELRCDPISGHTALYWYRQSLGQGLEFLIYFQGNSAPDKSGLPSDRFSAERTGGSVSTLTIQRTQQEDSAVYLCASSPQNQPQHFGDGTRLSIL.

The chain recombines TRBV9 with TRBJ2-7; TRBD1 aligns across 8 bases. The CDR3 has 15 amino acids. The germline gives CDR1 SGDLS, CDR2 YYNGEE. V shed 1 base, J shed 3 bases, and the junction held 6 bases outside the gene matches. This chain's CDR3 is CASSVSGGAYYEQYF. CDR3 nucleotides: TGTGCCAGCAGCGTATCAGGGGGCGCTTACTACGAGCAGTACTTC.

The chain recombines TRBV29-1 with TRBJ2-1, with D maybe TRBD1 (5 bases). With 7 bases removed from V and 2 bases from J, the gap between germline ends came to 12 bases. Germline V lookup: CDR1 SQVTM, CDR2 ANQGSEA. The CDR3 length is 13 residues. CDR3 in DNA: TGCAGCGCAGGGTATTTTACCTACAATGAGCAGTTCTTC. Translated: CSAGYFTYNEQFF.

The CDR3 sequence: CASSSPWLQFF. The CDR3 DNA reads TGTGCCAGCAGTTCCCCCTGGTTACAGTTCTTC. The genes are TRBV28 and TRBJ2-1; D call uncertain. CDR3 length equals 11 residues. Trimming stripped 4 bases from V and 13 bases from J, with 11 bases between. Germline values: CDR1 MDHEN, CDR2 SYDVKM.

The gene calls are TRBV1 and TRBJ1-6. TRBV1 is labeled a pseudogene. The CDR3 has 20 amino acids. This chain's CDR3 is CTSSPPSGDILVRYNSPLHF. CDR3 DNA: TGCACCAGCAGCCCCCCGTCGGGGGACATATTGGTGAGATATAATTCACCCCTCCACTTT.

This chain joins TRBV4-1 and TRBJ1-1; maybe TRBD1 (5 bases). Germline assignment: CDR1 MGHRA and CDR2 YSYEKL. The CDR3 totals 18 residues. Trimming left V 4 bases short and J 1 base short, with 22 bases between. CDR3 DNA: TGCGCCAGCAGCCCTCCCCCGGGACTTCAACGGGAGAACACTGAAGCTTTCTTT. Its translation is CASSPPPGLQRENTEAFF.

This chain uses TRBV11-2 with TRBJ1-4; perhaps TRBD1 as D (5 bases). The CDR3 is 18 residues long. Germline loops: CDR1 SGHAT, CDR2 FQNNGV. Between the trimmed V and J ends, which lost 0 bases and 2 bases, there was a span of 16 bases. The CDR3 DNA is TGTGCCAGCAGCTTAGATTCGACCATTGGGGGGACTAATGAAAAACTGTTTTTT. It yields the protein CASSLDSTIGGTNEKLFF.

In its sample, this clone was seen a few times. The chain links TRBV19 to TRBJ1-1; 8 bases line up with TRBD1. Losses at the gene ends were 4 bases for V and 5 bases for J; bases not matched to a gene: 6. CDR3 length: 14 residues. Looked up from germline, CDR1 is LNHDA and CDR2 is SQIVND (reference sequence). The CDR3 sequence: CASSTQGAFTEAFF. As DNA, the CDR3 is TGTGCCAGTAGTACGCAGGGGGCGTTTACTGAAGCTTTCTTT.

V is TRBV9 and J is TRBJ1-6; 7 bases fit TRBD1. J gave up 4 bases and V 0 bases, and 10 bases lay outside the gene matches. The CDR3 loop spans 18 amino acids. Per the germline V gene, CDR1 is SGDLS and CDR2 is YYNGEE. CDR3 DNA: TGTGCCAGCAGCGTAGACCCAGGGGGTACGAGATATAATTCACCCCTCCACTTT. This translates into CASSVDPGGTRYNSPLHF.

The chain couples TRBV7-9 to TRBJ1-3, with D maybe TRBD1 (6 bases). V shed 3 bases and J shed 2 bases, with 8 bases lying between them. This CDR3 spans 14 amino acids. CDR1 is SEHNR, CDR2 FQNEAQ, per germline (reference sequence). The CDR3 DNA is TGTGCCAGCAGCTTTACAGGGACTGGAAACACCATATATTTT. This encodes CASSFTGTGNTIYF.

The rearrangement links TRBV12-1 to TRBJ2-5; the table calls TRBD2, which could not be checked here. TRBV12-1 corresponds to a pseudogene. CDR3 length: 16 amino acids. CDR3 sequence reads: CASSALLAGGPQTQYF. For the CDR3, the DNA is TGTGCCAGCAGCGCCTTACTAGCGGGGGGGCCGCAGACCCAGTACTTC.